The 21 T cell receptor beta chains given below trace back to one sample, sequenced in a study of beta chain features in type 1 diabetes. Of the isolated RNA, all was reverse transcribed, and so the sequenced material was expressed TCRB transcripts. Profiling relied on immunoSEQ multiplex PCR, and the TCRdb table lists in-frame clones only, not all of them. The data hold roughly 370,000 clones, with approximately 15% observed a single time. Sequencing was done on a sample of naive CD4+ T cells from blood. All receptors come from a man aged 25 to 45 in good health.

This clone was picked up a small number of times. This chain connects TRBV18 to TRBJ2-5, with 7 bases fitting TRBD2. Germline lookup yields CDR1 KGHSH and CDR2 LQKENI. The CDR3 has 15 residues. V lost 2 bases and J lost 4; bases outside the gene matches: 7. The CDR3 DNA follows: TGTGCCAGCTCACCAGTGACGGGAGGTTTAGAGACCCAGTACTTC. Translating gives CASSPVTGGLETQYF.

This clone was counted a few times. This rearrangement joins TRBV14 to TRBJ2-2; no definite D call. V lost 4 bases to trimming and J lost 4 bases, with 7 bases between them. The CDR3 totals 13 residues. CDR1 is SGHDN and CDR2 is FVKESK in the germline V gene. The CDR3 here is CASSREVTGELFF. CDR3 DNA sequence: TGTGCCAGCAGCCGAGAGGTCACCGGGGAGCTGTTTTTT.

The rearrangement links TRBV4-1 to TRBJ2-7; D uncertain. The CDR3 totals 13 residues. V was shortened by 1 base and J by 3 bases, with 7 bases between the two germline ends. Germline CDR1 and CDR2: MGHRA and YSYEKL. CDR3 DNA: TGCGCCAGCAGCCAAGTCCCAGGCTACGAGCAGTACTTC. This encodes CASSQVPGYEQYF.

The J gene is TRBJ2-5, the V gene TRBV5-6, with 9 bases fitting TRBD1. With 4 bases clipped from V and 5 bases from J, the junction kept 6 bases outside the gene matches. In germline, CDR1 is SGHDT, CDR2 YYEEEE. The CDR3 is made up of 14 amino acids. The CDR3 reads CASSGTDRGETQYF. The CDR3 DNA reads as TGTGCCAGCAGCGGAACCGACAGGGGGGAGACCCAGTACTTC.

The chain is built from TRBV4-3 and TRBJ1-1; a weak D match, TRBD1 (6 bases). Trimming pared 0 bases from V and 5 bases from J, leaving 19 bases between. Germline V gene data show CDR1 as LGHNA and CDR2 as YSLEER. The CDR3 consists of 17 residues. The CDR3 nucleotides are TGCGCCAGCAGCCAAGATTGGGTGCGACAGGCTTTAACTGAAGCTTTCTTT. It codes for CASSQDWVRQALTEAFF.

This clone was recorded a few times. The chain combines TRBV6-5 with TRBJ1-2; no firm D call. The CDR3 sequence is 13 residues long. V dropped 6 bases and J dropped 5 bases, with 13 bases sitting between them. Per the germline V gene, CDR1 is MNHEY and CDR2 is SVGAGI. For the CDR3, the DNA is TGTGCCAGCAGGATGACGGGAATTTATGGCTACACCTTC. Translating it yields CASRMTGIYGYTF.

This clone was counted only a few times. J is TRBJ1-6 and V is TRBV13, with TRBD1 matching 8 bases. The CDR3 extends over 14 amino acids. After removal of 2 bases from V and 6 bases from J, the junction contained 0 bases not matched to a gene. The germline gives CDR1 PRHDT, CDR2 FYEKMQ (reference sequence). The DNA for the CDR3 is TGTGCCAGCAGCTTACAGGGGGCTAATTCACCCCTCCACTTT. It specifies CASSLQGANSPLHF.

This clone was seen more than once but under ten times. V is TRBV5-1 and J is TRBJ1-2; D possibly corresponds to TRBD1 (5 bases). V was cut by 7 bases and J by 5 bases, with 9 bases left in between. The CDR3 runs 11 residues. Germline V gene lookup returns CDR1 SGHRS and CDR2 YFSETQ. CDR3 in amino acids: CASRREYGYTF. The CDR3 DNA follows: TGCGCCAGCCGCAGGGAGTATGGCTACACCTTC.

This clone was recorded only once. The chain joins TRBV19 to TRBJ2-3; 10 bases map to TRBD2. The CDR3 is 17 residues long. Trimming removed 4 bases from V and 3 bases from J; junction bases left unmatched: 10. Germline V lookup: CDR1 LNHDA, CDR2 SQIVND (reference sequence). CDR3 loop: CASSTPSGGLGTDTQYF. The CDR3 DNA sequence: TGTGCCAGTAGTACCCCTAGCGGGGGTCTGGGTACAGATACGCAGTATTTT.

The CDR3 region is CASSLAGRKNIQYF. CDR3 DNA: TGTGCCAGCAGCTTAGCGGGACGCAAAAACATTCAGTACTTC. This chain uses TRBV7-9 with TRBJ2-4; D is possibly TRBD1 or TRBD2 (5 bases each). This CDR3 has 14 residues. V lost 0 bases, J lost 3 bases, and 6 bases lay in between. CDR1 and CDR2 (germline): SEHNR, FQNEAQ (reference sequence). The full variable domain, its missing parts supplied by reference TRBV7-9 and TRBJ2-4, is DTGVSQNPRHKITKRGQNVTFRCDPISEHNRLYWYRQTLGQGPEFLTYFQNEAQLEKSRLLSDRFSAERPKGSFSTLEIQRTEQGDSAMYLCASSLAGRKNIQYFGAGTRLSVL.

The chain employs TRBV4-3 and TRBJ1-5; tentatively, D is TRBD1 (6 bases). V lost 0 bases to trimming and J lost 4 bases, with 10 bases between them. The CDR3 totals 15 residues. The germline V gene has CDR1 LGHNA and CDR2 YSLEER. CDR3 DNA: TGCGCCAGCAGCCAAGAAGGGGGTTCAAATCAGCCCCAGCATTTT. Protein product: CASSQEGGSNQPQHF.

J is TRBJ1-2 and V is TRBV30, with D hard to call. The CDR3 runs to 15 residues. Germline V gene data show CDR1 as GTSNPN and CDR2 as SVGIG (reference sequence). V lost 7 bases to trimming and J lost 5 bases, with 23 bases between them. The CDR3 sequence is CASSSLGDEYYGYTF. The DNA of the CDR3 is TGTGCCTCCTCGTCTTTGGGCGACGAATATTATGGCTACACCTTC. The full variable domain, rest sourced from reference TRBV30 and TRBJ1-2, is SQTIHQWPATLVQPVGSPLSLECTVEGTSNPNLYWYRQAAGRGLQLLFYSVGIGQISSEVPQNLSASRPQDRQFILSSKKLLLSDSGFYLCASSSLGDEYYGYTFGSGTRLTVV.

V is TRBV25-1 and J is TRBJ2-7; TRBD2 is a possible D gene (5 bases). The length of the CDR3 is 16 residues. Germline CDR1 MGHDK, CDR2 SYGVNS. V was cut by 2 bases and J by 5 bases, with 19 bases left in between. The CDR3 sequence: CASSEMFRGLVHEQYF. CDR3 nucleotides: TGTGCCAGCAGTGAAATGTTTCGGGGTTTGGTCCACGAGCAGTACTTC.

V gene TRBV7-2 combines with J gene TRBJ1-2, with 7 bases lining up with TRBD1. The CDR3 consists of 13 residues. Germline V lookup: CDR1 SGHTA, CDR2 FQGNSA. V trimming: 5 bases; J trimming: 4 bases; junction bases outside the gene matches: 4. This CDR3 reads CASSARQGYGYTF. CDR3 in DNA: TGTGCCAGCAGCGCCCGACAGGGCTATGGCTACACCTTC.

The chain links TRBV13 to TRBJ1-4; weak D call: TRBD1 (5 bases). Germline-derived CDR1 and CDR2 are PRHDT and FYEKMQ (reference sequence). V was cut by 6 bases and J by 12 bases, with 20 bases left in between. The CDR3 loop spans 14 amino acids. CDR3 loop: CASRKTGDGSELFF. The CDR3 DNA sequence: TGTGCCAGCAGGAAGACCGGGGACGGGTCAGAACTGTTTTTT. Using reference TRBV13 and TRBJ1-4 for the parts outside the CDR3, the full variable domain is AAGVIQSPRHLIKEKRETATLKCYPIPRHDTVYWYQQGPGQDPQFLISFYEKMQSDKGSIPDRFSAQQFSDYHSELNMSSLELGDSALYFCASRKTGDGSELFFGSGTQLSVL.

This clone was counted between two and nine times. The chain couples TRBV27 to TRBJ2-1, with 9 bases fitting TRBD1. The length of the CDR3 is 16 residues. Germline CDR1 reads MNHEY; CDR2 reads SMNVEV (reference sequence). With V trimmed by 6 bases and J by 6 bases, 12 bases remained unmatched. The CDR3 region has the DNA TGTGCCAGCAGGCAAACCGGGACAGGGATTCCCAATGAGCAGTTCTTC. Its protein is CASRQTGTGIPNEQFF.

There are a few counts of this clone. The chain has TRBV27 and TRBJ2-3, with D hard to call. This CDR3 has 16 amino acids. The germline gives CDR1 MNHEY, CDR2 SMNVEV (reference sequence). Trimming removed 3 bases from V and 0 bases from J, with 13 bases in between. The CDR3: CASSFQVRSSTDTQYF. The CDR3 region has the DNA TGTGCCAGCAGTTTCCAGGTTCGCAGTAGCACAGATACGCAGTATTTT.

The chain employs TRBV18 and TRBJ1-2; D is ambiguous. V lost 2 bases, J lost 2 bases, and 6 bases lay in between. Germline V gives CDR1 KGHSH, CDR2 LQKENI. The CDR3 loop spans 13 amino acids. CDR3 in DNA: TGTGCCAGCTCACCAGCTCAGAACTATGGCTACACCTTC. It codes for CASSPAQNYGYTF.

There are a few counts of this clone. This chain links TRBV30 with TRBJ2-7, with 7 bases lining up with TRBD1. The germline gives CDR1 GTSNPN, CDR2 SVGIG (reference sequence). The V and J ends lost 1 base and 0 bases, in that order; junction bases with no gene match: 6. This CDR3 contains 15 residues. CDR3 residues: CAWSGGQASSYEQYV. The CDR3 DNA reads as TGTGCCTGGAGTGGCGGACAGGCTAGCTCCTACGAGCAGTACGTC.

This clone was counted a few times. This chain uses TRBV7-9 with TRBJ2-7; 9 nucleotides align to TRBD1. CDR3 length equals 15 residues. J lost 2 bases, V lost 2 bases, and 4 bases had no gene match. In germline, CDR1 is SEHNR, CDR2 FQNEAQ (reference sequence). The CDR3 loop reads CASSLRQGGAYEQYF. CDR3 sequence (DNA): TGTGCCAGCAGCTTAAGACAGGGGGGCGCCTACGAGCAGTACTTC.

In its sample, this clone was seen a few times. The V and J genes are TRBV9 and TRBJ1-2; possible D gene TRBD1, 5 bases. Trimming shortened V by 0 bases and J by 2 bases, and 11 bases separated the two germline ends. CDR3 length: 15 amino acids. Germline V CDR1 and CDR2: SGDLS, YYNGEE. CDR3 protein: CASSVAVGPNYGYTF. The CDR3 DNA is TGTGCCAGCAGCGTAGCGGTGGGACCAAACTATGGCTACACCTTC.